This section outlines one T cell receptor (beta chain) sequence together with its context. This specimen belongs to a study of cytomegalovirus exposure and HLA in healthy donors. Whole-study context: Previous work identified 100 million or so unique TCR beta sequences from around 180 million T cells.

Germline assignment: CDR1 SGHDT and CDR2 YYEEEE. This CDR3 has 14 amino acids. V gave up 1 base and J gave up 6 bases, with 11 bases separating them. In the PCR, 60 Vbeta and 13 Jbeta primers were used. Profiling relied on immunoSEQ multiplex PCR, and the TCRdb table lists in-frame clones only, not all of them. The sample gives around 130,000 clones, approximately 80% of which show up once; under 7% is in the top ten. The sequenced material came from PBMCs. This sequence was found in a man aged 18 to 35 in good health and CMV-seropositive. The rearrangement uses TRBV5-6 and TRBJ2-1; TRBD2 might be the D (5 bases). The DNA for the CDR3 is TGTGCCAGCAGCTTGAAAGGGCTAGCCAATGAGCAGTTCTTC. It yields the protein CASSLKGLANEQFF.